This T cell receptor beta chain was profiled in a study of cytotoxic CD8 clonotypes in ibrutinib-treated CLL. The protocol was immunoSEQ multiplex PCR, while the TCRdb copy is restricted to in-frame clones and leaves out a portion. Here the sample spans over 140,000 clones, around 81% being singletons. Study outcomes and limitations: Clonality, elevated at ibrutinib response, dropped back toward baseline at progression. Private clonotypes, not public ones, expanded at ibrutinib response.

V lost 7 bases and J lost 2, with 10 bases in between. The CDR3 runs to 13 residues. Germline lookup yields CDR1 MDHEN and CDR2 SYDVKM. In the case of this clone: What it binds is unknown.

Genomic DNA for TCR beta libraries, around 2 micrograms, came from cryopreserved PBMCs. This receptor was obtained from a human donor with chronic lymphocytic leukemia. V and J are TRBV28 and TRBJ2-3; D unresolved. The specimen was PBMCs, collected after 36 months of ibrutinib treatment. The CDR3 protein is CASKKPDTDTQYF. The CDR3 DNA sequence: TGTGCCAGCAAAAAGCCGGACACAGATACGCAGTATTTT.